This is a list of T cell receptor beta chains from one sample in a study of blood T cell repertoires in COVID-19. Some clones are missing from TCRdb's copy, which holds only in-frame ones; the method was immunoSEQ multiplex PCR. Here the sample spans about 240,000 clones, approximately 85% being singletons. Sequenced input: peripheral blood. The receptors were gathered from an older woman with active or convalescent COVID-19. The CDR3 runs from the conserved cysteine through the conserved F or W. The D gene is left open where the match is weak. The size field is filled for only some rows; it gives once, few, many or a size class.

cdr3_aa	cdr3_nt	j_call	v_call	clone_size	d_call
CASSISPLNQPQHF	TGTGCCAGTAGTATTAGTCCGTTAAATCAGCCCCAGCATTTT	TRBJ1-5	TRBV19	NA	NA
CASSLDGGYGYTF	TGCGCCAGCAGCCTGGACGGGGGCTATGGCTACACCTTC	TRBJ1-2	TRBV5-1	NA	NA
CASSERPGQLYGYTF	TGTGCCAGTAGTGAAAGACCGGGACAGCTCTATGGCTACACCTTC	TRBJ1-2	TRBV19	NA	TRBD1
CASSEWGGLNQPQHF	TGTGCCAGCAGTGAGTGGGGGGGTCTAAATCAGCCCCAGCATTTT	TRBJ1-5	TRBV6-1	NA	NA
CASSWEKRTAADTQYF	TGTGCCAGCAGCTGGGAGAAGCGTACTGCGGCAGATACGCAGTATTTT	TRBJ2-3	TRBV13	NA	NA
CASSLSLAGFSYNEQFF	TGTGCCAGCAGCTTGTCACTAGCGGGGTTTTCCTACAATGAGCAGTTCTTC	TRBJ2-1	TRBV7-9	NA	TRBD2
CAWRPRTLEAFF	TGTGCCTGGAGGCCGAGGACACTTGAAGCTTTCTTT	TRBJ1-1	TRBV30	NA	NA
CASSSRAGQTGELFF	TGTGCCAGCAGCTCTCGAGCGGGACAAACCGGGGAGCTGTTTTTT	TRBJ2-2	TRBV7-2	NA	NA
CASSLKGGGSLHF	TGTGCCAGCAGCTTAAAGGGCGGGGGCAGCCTCCACTTT	TRBJ1-6	TRBV9	NA	NA
CASSLPTGEGFF	TGTGCCAGCAGCCTACCGACGGGGGAGGGGTTCTTC	TRBJ2-1	TRBV7-9	NA	TRBD2
CSAKAGTSGAYEQYF	TGCAGCGCAAAAGCCGGGACTAGCGGGGCCTACGAGCAGTACTTC	TRBJ2-7	TRBV29-1	NA	TRBD2
CASSRFLGPPSNEQFF	TGTGCCAGCAGCCGTTTTCTAGGCCCTCCCTCCAATGAGCAGTTCTTC	TRBJ2-1	TRBV3-1/TRBV3-2	NA	NA
CATTQLGRDTMF	TGTGCCACCACCCAACTTGGCCGGGACACCATGTTC	TRBJ2-7	TRBV6-5	NA	NA
CSVSTLGPGTEAFF	TGCAGCGTCTCAACCCTGGGCCCGGGGACTGAAGCTTTCTTT	TRBJ1-1	TRBV29-1	once	NA
CASSYRGGRNEQFF	TGTGCCAGCAGTTACCGGGGGGGGCGGAATGAGCAGTTCTTC	TRBJ2-1	TRBV6-2/TRBV6-3	NA	TRBD2
CASREDNLGTGLYEQYF	TGTGCCAGCAGAGAAGACAACCTAGGGACAGGGCTCTACGAGCAGTACTTC	TRBJ2-7	TRBV6-1	NA	TRBD1
CASSVGQNEQFF	TGTGCCAGCAGCGTAGGACAGAATGAGCAGTTCTTC	TRBJ2-1	TRBV9	NA	NA
CAWGDRGGYTF	TGTGCCTGGGGGGACAGGGGAGGCTACACCTTC	TRBJ1-2	TRBV30	NA	TRBD1
CASSIGTASYGYTF	TGTGCCAGTAGTATCGGGACAGCTTCCTATGGCTACACCTTC	TRBJ1-2	TRBV19	NA	TRBD1
CASSRWEYEQYF	TGTGCCAGCAGCCGCTGGGAGTACGAGCAGTACTTC	TRBJ2-7	TRBV7-9	NA	NA
CASSLELNNIQYF	TGTGCCAGCAGCTTAGAACTAAATAACATTCAGTACTTC	TRBJ2-4	TRBV7-2	NA	NA
CSVAFNEKLFF	TGCAGCGTTGCCTTCAATGAAAAACTGTTTTTT	TRBJ1-4	TRBV29-1	NA	NA
CASSFTPSGTGELFF	TGTGCCAGCAGTTTCACACCTAGTGGGACCGGGGAGCTGTTTTTT	TRBJ2-2	TRBV27	NA	NA
CATSDLGDRRRACCNQPQHF	TGTGCCACCAGTGATTTAGGGGATCGGAGGAGGGCCTGTTGCAATCAGCCCCAGCATTTT	TRBJ1-5	TRBV24-1	NA	NA
CASSYSRGQGYGYTF	TGTGCCAGCAGTTACTCGAGGGGACAGGGGTATGGCTACACCTTC	TRBJ1-2	TRBV6-5	NA	TRBD1
CASTSQGGAYEQYF	TGTGCCAGCACCTCCCAGGGGGGAGCCTACGAGCAGTACTTC	TRBJ2-7	TRBV3-1/TRBV3-2	NA	NA
CASSPDGNSNQPQHF	TGTGCCAGCAGCCCGGACGGGAATAGCAATCAGCCCCAGCATTTT	TRBJ1-5	TRBV11-1	NA	NA
CASSLNRLYYEQYF	TGCGCCAGCAGCTTGAACAGATTATACTACGAGCAGTACTTC	TRBJ2-7	TRBV5-1	NA	NA
CASSEASVFSGNTIYF	TGTGCCAGCAGTGAAGCTTCAGTTTTCTCTGGAAACACCATATATTTT	TRBJ1-3	TRBV2	once	NA
CATSRDRQRSNQPQHF	TGTGCCACCAGCAGAGATCGGCAGCGTAGCAATCAGCCCCAGCATTTT	TRBJ1-5	TRBV15	NA	NA
CASSPAAGAYGYTF	TGTGCCAGTAGTCCCGCGGCAGGGGCCTATGGCTACACCTTC	TRBJ1-2	TRBV19	NA	NA
CASSRELGIIYGYTF	TGTGCCAGCAGCCGGGAGTTAGGCATTATCTATGGCTACACCTTC	TRBJ1-2	TRBV11-2	NA	NA
CASSFIAGVYEQYF	TGTGCCAGCAGTTTTATAGCGGGCGTCTACGAGCAGTACTTC	TRBJ2-7	TRBV6-5	NA	TRBD2
CASSLFGGGAANEQFF	TGTGCCAGCAGCTTATTCGGCGGGGGGGCGGCCAATGAGCAGTTCTTC	TRBJ2-1	TRBV7-8	NA	TRBD2